This TCR beta chain was obtained from a study of blood T cell repertoires in COVID-19 (dated by TCRdb to the early 2020s). Some background on the complete study: Collaborator samples came from the United States, Italy and Spain and covered acute and convalescent phases of COVID-19. The material from the prospective study consisted of cDNA or gDNA derived from T cells, B-cell-depleted T cells, or PBMCs. Deeply sampled blood TCRbeta repertoires from subjects exposed to, actively infected with, or recovered from COVID-19 were included in the dataset. The repertoires were released in a freely available public database intended as a resource for research on the immune response to SARS-CoV-2. Samples were obtained from the ongoing ImmuneRACE study (first 160 participants) and from 1,000 to 1,500 subjects provided by 6 global collaborators. Sample metadata almost always included a de-identified subject ID, COVID-19 status, age in years and sex. Where HLA class I and class II types were available, the types were taken from metadata supplied by the sample provider, not from assay-based typing.

To note about this clone: The target of this receptor is not known. Base quality data are lacking; no much larger clone is found one base away.

The collaborating institutions used their own protocols to collect whole blood in K2EDTA tubes. For TCRbeta analysis, collaborator samples were shipped as frozen whole blood, as isolated PBMCs, or as DNA extracted from either sample type. The immunoSEQ Assay, a bias-controlled multiplex PCR, was used to amplify TCRbeta CDR3 regions from genomic DNA. The paper's processing steps were these. The number of nucleated cells in each sample was estimated from the amplification of reference gene primers within the assay. To quantify the absolute abundance of each unique TCRbeta CDR3 rearrangement, sequence reads were collapsed and filtered. For each sample, productive Simpson clonality was calculated as the square root of Simpson's diversity index over productive rearrangements. TCRdb obtained this table from immuneACCESS and retained in-frame rearrangements with V and J assigned. These tables miss some clones; where compared with another copy, unresolved V genes account for less than half of the shortfall, and the remainder is unexplained. V and J calls plus clone size are reproduced from that table; the DNA served to infer D and trimming. In this sample the table shows 5,500 to 8,000 clones, about nine tenths of which occur a single time. The top ten clones comprise around 9.1% of the sample.

The research as a whole found: The quantity of clinical and demographic metadata differed by source and by participant and was supplied without curation.

The sequence derives from a human donor in a cohort sampled during active COVID-19. The donor label of this sample is uncertain. The sequencing input was peripheral blood.

The DNA sequence is TGTGCCAGCAGTCGACCCGGACAGGGAAGCACAGATACGCAGTATTTT. Its protein product is CASSRPGQGSTDTQYF. In this chain, TRBV5-4 is recombined with TRBJ2-3, with 8 bases aligning to TRBD1. CDR3 length: 16 amino acids, cysteine to phenylalanine. The CDR3 DNA has 48 bases and is translated from base 1. From a lookup of the germline V gene (reference sequence), CDR1 and CDR2 are SGHNT and YYREEE. For this chain, trimming is 5 bases at the V end and 0 bases at the J end, and the number of junction bases without a gene match is 8.